Included here is one T cell receptor beta chain sequence, with context. Its antigen is not identified. The sample originates from a study of CD8+ T cells in alopecia areata. Study-level background: Scoring of severity for treated patients was based on percentage of affected scalp area. Study results and caveats: Tofacitinib yielded significantly lower scalp clonality and fewer expanded CD8+ clones among the top 100. Researchers reported that TCR sharing among patients proved less clear than in mice, possibly HLA-linked.

Sequencing templates came from extracted RNA that was reverse transcribed into cDNA. Profiled with immunoSEQ multiplex PCR; TCRdb holds only in-frame clones, not every one. The sample holds around 150,000 clones, roughly 65% seen once. Germline CDR1 SQVTM, CDR2 ANQGSEA. The CDR3 is made up of 14 amino acids. The germline V and J ends were trimmed by 0 bases and 6 bases, with 12 bases remaining between them. Treatment indicated: oral pan-JAK inhibitor, 5-10 mg twice daily. This sample comprised CD4+ T cells sorted from blood, obtained at week 4, from a patient treated with tofacitinib. The clonotype was recovered from a human donor with alopecia areata. This rearrangement joins TRBV29-1 to TRBJ1-5; D unresolved. The chain's CDR3 is CSVEDAGLGQPQHF. In DNA, the CDR3 is TGCAGCGTTGAAGATGCAGGCCTGGGTCAGCCCCAGCATTTT.